A selection of T cell receptor beta chains follows, all from one sample in a study of spatial heterogeneity in lung cancer. In TCRdb, the 5' RACE reads were re-called with MiXCR into one record per CDR3 protein. The sample holds tens of thousands of distinct CDR3 sequences, roughly 13% seen once. The specimen was PBMCs, collected at surgery. These receptors were obtained from a male donor with early-stage non-small cell lung cancer. Both conserved end residues are part of each CDR3. The order of the fields is J gene, V gene, D gene, clone size, CDR3 protein, CDR3 DNA. D genes are given only for firm matches. Only some rows state a clone size, as once, few, many or a class for expanded clones.

TRBJ2-5	TRBV2	-	few	CASSGLGETQYF	TGTGCCAGCAGTGGCCTAGGAGAGACCCAGTACTTC
TRBJ2-1	TRBV11-2	-	few	CASSLGIGTGAYNEQFF	TGTGCCAGCAGCTTAGGAATCGGGACTGGTGCCTACAATGAGCAGTTCTTC
TRBJ2-3	TRBV18	-	-	CASSLYSGTPSDTQYF	TGTGCCAGCTCACTGTATTCCGGGACTCCCTCAGATACGCAGTATTTT
TRBJ2-3	TRBV2	TRBD2	-	CASKGTSGNPTDTQYF	TGTGCCAGCAAGGGGACTAGCGGGAACCCCACAGATACGCAGTATTTT
TRBJ2-2	TRBV6-1	TRBD1	many	CASSNRGTGTGELFF	TGTGCCAGCAGTAACAGGGGGACGGGTACCGGGGAGCTGTTTTTT
TRBJ2-2	TRBV14	-	-	CASSQDLVGTGELFF	TGTGCCAGCAGCCAAGATCTAGTGGGCACCGGGGAGCTGTTTTTT
TRBJ2-1	TRBV9	TRBD2	few	CASSKREGSYNEQFF	TGTGCCAGCAGCAAGCGGGAGGGCTCCTACAATGAGCAGTTCTTC
TRBJ1-2	TRBV28	TRBD1	many	CASSLGRGQGGYTF	TGTGCCAGCAGTTTAGGCAGGGGGCAAGGAGGCTACACCTTC
TRBJ2-1	TRBV7-2	TRBD2	many	CASSLGLADYNEQFF	TGTGCCAGCAGCTTGGGCCTAGCGGATTACAATGAGCAGTTCTTC
TRBJ2-3	TRBV29-1	-	many	CSVARGGPPDTQYF	TGCAGCGTTGCCCGAGGAGGGCCCCCAGATACGCAGTATTTT
TRBJ2-3	TRBV3-1	-	few	CASSPFGGQDTQYF	TGTGCCAGCAGCCCGTTCGGGGGCCAGGATACGCAGTATTTT
TRBJ1-2	TRBV7-9	-	-	CASSLNSYGYTF	TGTGCCAGCAGCTTAAACAGCTATGGCTACACCTTC
TRBJ1-1	TRBV9	TRBD1	few	CASSVEAGGGTEAFF	TGTGCCAGCAGCGTAGAAGCAGGGGGTGGTACTGAAGCTTTCTTT
TRBJ2-7	TRBV20-1	TRBD1	-	CSARNRGMDEQYF	TGCAGTGCTAGAAACAGGGGGATGGACGAGCAGTACTTC
TRBJ2-2	TRBV20-1	TRBD1	-	CSARGQGDRELFF	TGCAGTGCTAGGGGACAGGGGGATCGGGAGCTGTTTTTT
TRBJ1-5	TRBV12-3/TRBV12-4	TRBD1	many	CASSGDRINYQPQHF	TGTGCCAGCTCGGGGGACAGAATAAACTATCAGCCCCAGCATTTT
TRBJ2-7	TRBV2	TRBD1	-	CASREGTGPSYEQYF	TGTGCCAGCAGGGAAGGGACAGGGCCCTCCTACGAGCAGTACTTC
TRBJ2-2	TRBV5-4	TRBD1	-	CASRDPTGAGELFF	TGTGCCAGCAGAGACCCTACAGGGGCCGGGGAGCTGTTTTTT
TRBJ2-3	TRBV29-1	TRBD2	many	CSVDGTTREGGTDTQYF	TGCAGCGTTGATGGTACCACACGGGAGGGGGGCACAGATACGCAGTATTTT
TRBJ2-7	TRBV6-1	-	-	CASRLDPASPYEQYF	TGTGCCAGCAGACTAGACCCGGCCTCACCCTACGAGCAGTACTTC
TRBJ2-5	TRBV5-1	-	many	CASSSVGTEETQYF	TGCGCCAGCAGCTCGGTAGGGACGGAAGAGACCCAGTACTTC
TRBJ1-2	TRBV20-1	-	-	CSAPRQNYGYTF	TGCAGTGCTCCCCGACAGAACTATGGCTACACCTTC
TRBJ1-6	TRBV10-3	TRBD1	-	CAISPGQVNSPLHF	TGTGCCATCAGTCCGGGACAGGTGAATTCACCCCTCCACTTT
TRBJ2-7	TRBV12-3/TRBV12-4	TRBD2	many	CASSFLRGGDEQYF	TGTGCCAGCAGTTTCCTGCGGGGGGGCGACGAGCAGTACTTC
TRBJ2-2	TRBV6-5	-	-	CASNDPAGELFF	TGTGCCAGCAATGATCCCGCCGGGGAGCTGTTTTTT
TRBJ1-5	TRBV5-1	-	few	CASSLESGAGNQPQHF	TGCGCCAGCAGCTTGGAGTCGGGGGCCGGCAATCAGCCCCAGCATTTT
TRBJ2-7	TRBV7-9	TRBD1	-	CASTIRTGTHEQYF	TGTGCCAGCACCATCCGGACAGGGACCCACGAGCAGTACTTC
TRBJ2-7	TRBV4-3	-	many	CASSLGPPYEQYF	TGCGCCAGCAGCCTGGGACCCCCCTACGAGCAGTACTTC
TRBJ2-1	TRBV6-1	-	many	CASSEMGNEQFF	TGTGCCAGCAGTGAGATGGGTAATGAGCAGTTCTTC
TRBJ2-2	TRBV5-6	TRBD1	many	CASSWWTGTNTGELFF	TGTGCCAGCAGCTGGTGGACAGGGACGAACACCGGGGAGCTGTTTTTT
TRBJ2-1	TRBV5-5	-	few	CASSLPTGSEKFF	TGTGCCAGCAGCTTGCCGACAGGATCTGAGAAGTTCTTC